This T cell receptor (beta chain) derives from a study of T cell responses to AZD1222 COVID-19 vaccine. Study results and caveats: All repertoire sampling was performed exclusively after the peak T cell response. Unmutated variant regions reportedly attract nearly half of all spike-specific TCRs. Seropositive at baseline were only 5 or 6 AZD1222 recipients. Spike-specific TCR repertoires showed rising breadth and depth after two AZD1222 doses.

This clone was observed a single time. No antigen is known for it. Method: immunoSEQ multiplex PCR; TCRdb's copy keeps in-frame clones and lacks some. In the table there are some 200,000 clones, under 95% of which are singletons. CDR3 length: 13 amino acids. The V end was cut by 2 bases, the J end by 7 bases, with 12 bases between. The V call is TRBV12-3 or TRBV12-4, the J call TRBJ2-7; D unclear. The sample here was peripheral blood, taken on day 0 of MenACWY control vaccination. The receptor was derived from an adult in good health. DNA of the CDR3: TGTGCCAGCAGTTTACTATCGGATGGAGAGCAGTACTTC. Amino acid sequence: CASSLLSDGEQYF.